The present entry profiles one T cell receptor beta chain with its context. TCRdb used MiXCR to reprocess the 5' RACE reads, holding one entry per CDR3 protein. The table has about 110,000 distinct CDR3 sequences, over 15% seen once. The sample comes from a study of T-cell memory formation after mild COVID-19. This CDR3 spans 15 amino acids. Germline CDR1 is MNHEY and CDR2 is SVGAGI. V was trimmed by 4 bases and J by 2 bases, leaving 9 bases between them. The chain joins TRBV6-5 to TRBJ2-6; the D is unclear. The TCR comes from a man younger than 30 who had mild COVID-19 (a few samples of this study predate the infection). Cell type and time point are not known. The sample comprised PBMCs or a T cell subset sorted from them (not recorded which). The CDR3 reads CASSSEGAGANVLTF. CDR3 sequence (DNA): TGTGCCAGCAGTTCTGAAGGAGCTGGGGCCAACGTCCTGACTTTC.